The next 9 T cell receptor beta chains were all read from a single sample in a study of OX40 agonist ivuxolimab in advanced cancers. The assay was immunoSEQ multiplex PCR, and TCRdb's table has in-frame clones only and misses some. The profile covers about 66,000 clones, with more than 75% appearing a single time and about 0.66% taken by the ten largest. Sequencing used CD4+ or CD8+ T cells sorted from blood, obtained in a trial of the OX40 agonist ivuxolimab. Every receptor here comes from an adult with an advanced solid tumor such as melanoma, head and neck, liver or kidney cancer.

DNA of the CDR3: TGTGCCTCCCAAAGGGGGGGATCTGGAGAGACCCAGTACTTC. Its protein is CASQRGGSGETQYF. The gene calls are TRBV11-2 and TRBJ2-5; the D gene is possibly TRBD2 (7 bases). Deletions cut 11 bases from V and 4 bases from J, with 20 bases between. This CDR3 region has 14 residues. Germline V gene data show CDR1 as SGHAT and CDR2 as FQNNGV.

The chain carries TRBV10-2 and TRBJ2-5; TRBD2 matches 9 bases. The germline V gene has CDR1 WSHSY and CDR2 SAAADI. The CDR3 extends over 12 amino acids. V lost 11 bases, J lost 1 base, and 2 bases stayed unmatched. CDR3 in amino acids: CASTSGQETQYF. CDR3 coding DNA: TGCGCCTCGACTAGCGGCCAAGAGACCCAGTACTTC.

This clone was detected once. The rearrangement uses TRBV18 and TRBJ2-2; D unclear. V was cut by 3 bases and J by 3 bases, with 14 bases left in between. Germline CDR1 and CDR2: KGHSH and LQKENI. The CDR3 has 16 amino acids. The DNA for the CDR3 is TGTGCCAGCTCACCGGGGAACCCCCGTGACACCGGGGAGCTGTTTTTT. Its protein product is CASSPGNPRDTGELFF. The whole variable domain, filled in from reference TRBV18 and TRBJ2-2, reads NAGVMQNPRHLVRRRGQEARLRCSPMKGHSHVYWYRQLPEEGLKFMVYLQKENIIDESGMPKERFSAEFPKEGPSILRIQQVVRGDSAAYFCASSPGNPRDTGELFFGEGSRLTVL.

Only a few counts were recorded for this clone. This chain joins TRBV6-6 and TRBJ1-5; D possibly corresponds to TRBD1 (5 bases). The CDR3 consists of 14 residues. Germline CDR1 reads MNHNY; CDR2 reads SVGAGI (reference sequence). Trimming cost V 2 bases and J 6 bases, with 11 bases left between them. CDR3 region: CASSYLDRSQPQHF. CDR3 nucleotides: TGTGCCAGCAGTTACCTCGACAGAAGTCAGCCCCAGCATTTT.

The CDR3 reads CASSFLAGAYEQYF. In DNA, the CDR3 is TGTGCCAGCAGTTTCTTAGCGGGGGCTTACGAGCAGTACTTC. The chain combines TRBV7-2 with TRBJ2-7; 9 nucleotides align to TRBD2. The CDR3 runs to 14 residues. CDR1 is SGHTA and CDR2 is FQGNSA in the germline V gene. Germline trimming cut 6 bases from V and 4 bases from J; bases unmatched to any gene: 7.

In this sample, this clone turned up a few times. This chain connects TRBV28 to TRBJ1-6; the D is unclear. Trimming took off 9 bases at V and 6 bases at J, with 12 bases between the two ends. Looked up from germline, CDR1 is MDHEN and CDR2 is SYDVKM. The CDR3 totals 13 residues. The CDR3 bases are TGTGCCAGTGGGAGGTTGGCTAATTCACCCCTCCACTTT. Encoded protein: CASGRLANSPLHF.

The rearrangement uses TRBV7-2 and TRBJ2-1; no reliable D call. CDR3 length equals 16 residues. Trimming cost V 5 bases and J 0 bases, with 14 bases left between them. CDR1 is SGHTA and CDR2 is FQGNSA in the germline V gene. The CDR3 DNA is TGTGCCAGCAGCGGCAAAACTGAGAGCTCCTACAATGAGCAGTTCTTC. Residues: CASSGKTESSYNEQFF.

The V and J genes are TRBV4-3 and TRBJ1-5; D is undetermined. V gave up 0 bases and J gave up 6 bases, with 6 bases separating them. This CDR3 region has 13 residues. The germline V gene encodes CDR1 LGHNA and CDR2 YSLEER. CDR3 coding DNA: TGCGCCAGCAGCCAAGACCGGGGTCAGCCCCAGCATTTT. As protein: CASSQDRGQPQHF.

The rearrangement links TRBV7-9 to TRBJ1-1; perhaps TRBD1 as D (5 bases). V gave up 1 base and J gave up 8 bases, with 8 bases separating them. The CDR3 length is 12 residues. Germline values: CDR1 SEHNR, CDR2 FQNEAQ (reference sequence). The CDR3 DNA reads TGTGCCAGCAGCTTAGGGACATCCGAAGCTTTCTTT. Translating gives CASSLGTSEAFF.